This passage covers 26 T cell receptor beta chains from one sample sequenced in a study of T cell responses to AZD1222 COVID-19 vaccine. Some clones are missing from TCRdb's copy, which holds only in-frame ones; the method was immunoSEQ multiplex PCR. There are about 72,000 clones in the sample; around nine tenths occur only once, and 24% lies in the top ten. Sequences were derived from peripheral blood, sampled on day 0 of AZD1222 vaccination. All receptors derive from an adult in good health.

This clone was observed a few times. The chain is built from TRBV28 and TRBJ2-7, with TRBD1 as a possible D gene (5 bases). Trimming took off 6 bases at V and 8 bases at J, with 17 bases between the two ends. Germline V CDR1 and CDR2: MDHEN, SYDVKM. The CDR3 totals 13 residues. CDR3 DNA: TGTGCCAGCAGCCCACCCCAGGGTATGAAGCAGTACTTC. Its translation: CASSPPQGMKQYF.

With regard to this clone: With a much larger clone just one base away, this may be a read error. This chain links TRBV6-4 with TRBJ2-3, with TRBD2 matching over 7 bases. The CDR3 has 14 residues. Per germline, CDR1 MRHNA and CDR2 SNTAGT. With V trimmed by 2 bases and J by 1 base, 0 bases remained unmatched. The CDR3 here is CASSDAGGTDTQYF. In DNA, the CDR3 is TGTGCCAGCAGTGACGCGGGGGGCACAGATACGCAGTATTTT.

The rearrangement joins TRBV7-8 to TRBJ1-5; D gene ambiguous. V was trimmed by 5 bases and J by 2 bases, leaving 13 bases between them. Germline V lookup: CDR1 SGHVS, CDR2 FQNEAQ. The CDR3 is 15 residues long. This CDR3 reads CASSLGPAGNQPQHF. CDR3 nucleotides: TGTGCCAGCAGCCTCGGCCCGGCGGGCAATCAGCCCCAGCATTTT.

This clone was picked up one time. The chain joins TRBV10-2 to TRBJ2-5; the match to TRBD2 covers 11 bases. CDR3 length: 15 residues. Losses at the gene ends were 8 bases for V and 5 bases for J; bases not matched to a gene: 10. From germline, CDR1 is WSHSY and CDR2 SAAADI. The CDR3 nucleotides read TGCGCCAGCGGTTATTATAGCGGGGGGGAGGAGACCCAGTACTTC. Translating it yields CASGYYSGGEETQYF.

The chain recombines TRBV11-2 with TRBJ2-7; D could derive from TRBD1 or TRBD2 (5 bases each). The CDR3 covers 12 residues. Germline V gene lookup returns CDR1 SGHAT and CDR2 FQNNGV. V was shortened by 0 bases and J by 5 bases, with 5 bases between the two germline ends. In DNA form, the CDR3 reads TGTGCCAGCAGCTTAGAGGGGGACGAGCAGTACTTC. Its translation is CASSLEGDEQYF.

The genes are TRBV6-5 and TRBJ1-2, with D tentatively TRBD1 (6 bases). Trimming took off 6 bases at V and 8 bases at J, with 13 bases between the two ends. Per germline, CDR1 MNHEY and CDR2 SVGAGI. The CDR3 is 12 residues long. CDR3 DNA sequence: TGTGCCAGCAGCCAGGGGTTCGAAGGCTACACCTTC. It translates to CASSQGFEGYTF.

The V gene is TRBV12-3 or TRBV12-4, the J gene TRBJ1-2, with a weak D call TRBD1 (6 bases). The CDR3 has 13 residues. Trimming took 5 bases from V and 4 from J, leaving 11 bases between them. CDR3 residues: CASSKLTGYGYTF. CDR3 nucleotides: TGTGCCAGCAGTAAGCTGACAGGCTATGGCTACACCTTC.

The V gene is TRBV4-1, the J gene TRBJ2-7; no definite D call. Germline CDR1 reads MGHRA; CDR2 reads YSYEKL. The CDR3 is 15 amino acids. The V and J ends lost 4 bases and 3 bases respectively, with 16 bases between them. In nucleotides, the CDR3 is TGCGCCAGCAGCCGAGGCCTGGGAAAGGGCTACGAGCAGTACTTC. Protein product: CASSRGLGKGYEQYF.

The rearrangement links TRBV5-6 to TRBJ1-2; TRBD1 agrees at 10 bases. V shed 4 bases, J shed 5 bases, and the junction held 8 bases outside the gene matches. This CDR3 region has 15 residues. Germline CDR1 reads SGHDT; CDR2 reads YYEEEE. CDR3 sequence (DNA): TGTGCCAGCAGCGGAGGGACAGGGGAGGAATATGGCTACACCTTC. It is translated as CASSGGTGEEYGYTF.

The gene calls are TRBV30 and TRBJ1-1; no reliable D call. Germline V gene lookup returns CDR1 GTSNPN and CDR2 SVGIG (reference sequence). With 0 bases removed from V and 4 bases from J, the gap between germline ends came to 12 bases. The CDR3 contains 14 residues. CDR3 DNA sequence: TGTGCCTGGAGTGTACTTTTGGAGGGCACTGAAGCTTTCTTT. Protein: CAWSVLLEGTEAFF.

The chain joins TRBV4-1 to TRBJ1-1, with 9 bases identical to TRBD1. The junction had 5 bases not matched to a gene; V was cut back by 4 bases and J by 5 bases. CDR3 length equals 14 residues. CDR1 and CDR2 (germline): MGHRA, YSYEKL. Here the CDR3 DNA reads TGCGCCAGCAGCCGGGGACAGGGCAGTACTGAAGCTTTCTTT. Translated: CASSRGQGSTEAFF.

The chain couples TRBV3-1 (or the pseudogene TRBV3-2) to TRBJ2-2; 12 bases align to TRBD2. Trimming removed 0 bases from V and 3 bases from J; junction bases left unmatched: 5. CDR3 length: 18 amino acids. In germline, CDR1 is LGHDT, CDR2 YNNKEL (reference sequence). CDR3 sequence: CASSQETSGGPYTGELFF. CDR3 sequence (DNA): TGTGCCAGCAGCCAAGAGACTAGCGGGGGCCCATACACCGGGGAGCTGTTTTTT.

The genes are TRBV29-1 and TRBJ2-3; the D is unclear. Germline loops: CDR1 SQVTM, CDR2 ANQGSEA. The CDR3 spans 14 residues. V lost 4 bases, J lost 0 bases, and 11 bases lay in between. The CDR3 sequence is CSVARLTSTDTQYF. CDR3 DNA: TGCAGCGTTGCCCGGTTAACTAGCACAGATACGCAGTATTTT.

CDR3 in amino acids: CASSLVGNYGYTF. The CDR3 bases are TGTGCCAGCAGTCTGGTAGGCAACTATGGCTACACCTTC. The V and J genes are TRBV27 and TRBJ1-2; D gene unclear. The V gene lost 5 bases and the J gene lost 2 bases, with 9 bases spanning the gap. Per the germline V gene, CDR1 is MNHEY and CDR2 is SMNVEV (reference sequence). The CDR3 is 13 residues long.

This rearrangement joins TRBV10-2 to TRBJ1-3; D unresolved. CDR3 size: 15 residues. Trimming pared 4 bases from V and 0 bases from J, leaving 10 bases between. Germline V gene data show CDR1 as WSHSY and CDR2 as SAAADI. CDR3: CASSGVVPSGNTIYF. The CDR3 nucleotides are TGCGCCAGCAGTGGGGTAGTTCCCTCTGGAAACACCATATATTTT.

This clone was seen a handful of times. This chain's CDR3 is CATSDSWGGEAFF. In nucleotides, the CDR3 is TGTGCCACCAGTGATTCATGGGGGGGAGAAGCTTTCTTT. The chain has TRBV24-1 and TRBJ1-1; the D gene is possibly TRBD1 (5 bases). Germline V gene lookup returns CDR1 KGHDR and CDR2 SFDVKD. The CDR3 runs 13 residues. The V gene lost 2 bases and the J gene lost 8 bases, with 11 bases spanning the gap.

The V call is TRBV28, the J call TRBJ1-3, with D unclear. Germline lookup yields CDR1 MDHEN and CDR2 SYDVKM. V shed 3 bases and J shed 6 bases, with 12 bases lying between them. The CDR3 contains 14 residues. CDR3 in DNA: TGTGCCAGCAGTTTCAGGCCGGGGATAAACACCATATATTTT. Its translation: CASSFRPGINTIYF.

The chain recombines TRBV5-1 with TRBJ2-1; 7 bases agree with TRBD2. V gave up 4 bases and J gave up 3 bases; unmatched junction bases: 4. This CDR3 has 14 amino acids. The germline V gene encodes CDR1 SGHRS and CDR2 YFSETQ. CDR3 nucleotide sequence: TGCGCCAGCAGCCCCTCGGGGGGCTACAATGAGCAGTTCTTC. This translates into CASSPSGGYNEQFF.

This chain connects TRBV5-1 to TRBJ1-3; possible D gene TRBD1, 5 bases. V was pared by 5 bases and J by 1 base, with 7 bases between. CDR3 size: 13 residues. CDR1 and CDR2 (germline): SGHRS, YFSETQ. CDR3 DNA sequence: TGCGCCAGCAGACCAGGGTCTGGAAACACCATATATTTT. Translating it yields CASRPGSGNTIYF.

The CDR3 nucleotides read TGTGCCAGTAGTTCTGGGCGGGACACCTATGGCTACACCTTC. Translating it yields CASSSGRDTYGYTF. The chain has TRBV19 and TRBJ1-2, with D possibly TRBD1 on 6 matching bases. V was trimmed by 5 bases and J by 4 bases, leaving 14 bases between them. The CDR3 loop spans 14 amino acids. The germline V gene has CDR1 LNHDA and CDR2 SQIVND (reference sequence).

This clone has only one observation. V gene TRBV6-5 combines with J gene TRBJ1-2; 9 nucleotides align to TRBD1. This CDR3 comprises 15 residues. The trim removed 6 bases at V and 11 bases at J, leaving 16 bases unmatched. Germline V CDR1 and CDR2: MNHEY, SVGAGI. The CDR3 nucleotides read TGTGCCAGCAGCCAAACGGACGGGACAGGGAGGTTTTACACCTTC. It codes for CASSQTDGTGRFYTF.

In DNA form, the CDR3 reads TGTGCCAGCAGTGAAGTCGGGGGCAGGGGCAGGGCTGAAGCTTTCTTT. It specifies CASSEVGGRGRAEAFF. The chain has TRBV2 and TRBJ1-1; TRBD1 is a possible D gene (6 bases). Germline-derived CDR1 and CDR2 are SNHLY and FYNNEI. The CDR3 totals 16 residues. Trimming stripped 1 base from V and 6 bases from J, with 18 bases between. Drawing the rest from reference TRBV2 and TRBJ1-1, the complete variable domain is EPEVTQTPSHQVTQMGQEVILRCVPISNHLYFYWYRQILGQKVEFLVSFYNNEISEKSEIFDDQFSVERPDGSNFTLKIRSTKLEDSAMYFCASSEVGGRGRAEAFFGQGTRLTVV.

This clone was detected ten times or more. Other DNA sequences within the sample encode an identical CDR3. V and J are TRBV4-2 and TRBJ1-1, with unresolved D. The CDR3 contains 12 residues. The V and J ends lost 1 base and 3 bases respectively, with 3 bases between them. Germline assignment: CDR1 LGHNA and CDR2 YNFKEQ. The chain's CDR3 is CASSQVDTEAFF. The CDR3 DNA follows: TGTGCCAGCAGCCAAGTCGACACTGAAGCTTTCTTT.

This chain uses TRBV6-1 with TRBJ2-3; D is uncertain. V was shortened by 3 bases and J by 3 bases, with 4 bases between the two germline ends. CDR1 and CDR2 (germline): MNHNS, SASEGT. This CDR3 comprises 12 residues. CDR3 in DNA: TGTGCCAGCAGTGACCCTACAGATACGCAGTATTTT. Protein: CASSDPTDTQYF.

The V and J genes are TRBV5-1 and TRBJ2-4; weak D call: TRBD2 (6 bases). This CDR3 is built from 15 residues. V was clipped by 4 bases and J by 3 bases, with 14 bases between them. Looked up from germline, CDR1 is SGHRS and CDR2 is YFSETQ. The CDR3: CASSLTLEGKNIQYF. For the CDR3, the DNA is TGCGCCAGCAGCCTGACCCTGGAGGGCAAAAACATTCAGTACTTC. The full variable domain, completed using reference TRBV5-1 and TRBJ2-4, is KAGVTQTPRYLIKTRGQQVTLSCSPISGHRSVSWYQQTPGQGLQFLFEYFSETQRNKGNFPGRFSGRQFSNSRSEMNVSTLELGDSALYLCASSLTLEGKNIQYFGAGTRLSVL.

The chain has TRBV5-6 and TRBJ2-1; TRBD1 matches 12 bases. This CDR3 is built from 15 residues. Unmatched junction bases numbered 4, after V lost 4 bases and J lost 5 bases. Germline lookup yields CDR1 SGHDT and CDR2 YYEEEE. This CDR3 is CASSPGQGAHNEQFF. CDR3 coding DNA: TGTGCCAGCAGCCCGGGACAGGGGGCACACAATGAGCAGTTCTTC.